The rows below give T cell receptor beta chains drawn from one sample of a study of blood T cell repertoires in COVID-19. Clones were read by immunoSEQ multiplex PCR, and TCRdb kept only the in-frame ones, dropping some. The sample yields roughly 250,000 clones, 80% to 90% seen once. The sample consisted of PBMCs or T cells enriched from blood (not recorded which). These receptors were taken from a man in his forties or fifties who had been exposed to COVID-19. CDR3s include the opening cysteine and the closing phenylalanine or tryptophan. The order of the fields is D gene, V gene, J gene, clone size, CDR3 DNA, CDR3 protein. A D gene is named only where the DNA matches it firmly. Not all rows give a size; the values are once, few, many and, for expanded clones, a class.

TRBD1	TRBV5-1	TRBJ2-1	NA	TGCGCCAGCAGCTCGACAGGGGATCCCTACAATGAGCAGTTCTTC	CASSSTGDPYNEQFF
TRBD1	TRBV7-8	TRBJ1-1	NA	TGTGCCAGCAGCCAGAGGACAGGCTACACTGAAGCTTTCTTT	CASSQRTGYTEAFF
TRBD2	TRBV7-9	TRBJ2-5	NA	TGTGCCAGCAGCTTAACTAGCGGGACCTTCCAAGAGACCCAGTACTTC	CASSLTSGTFQETQYF
NA	TRBV4-1	TRBJ1-3	NA	TGCGCCAGCAGCCAAGTACAAGACAGTTCTGGAAACACCATATATTTT	CASSQVQDSSGNTIYF
NA	TRBV7-9	TRBJ1-1	NA	TGTGCCAGCAGCTTGGTTCGATGGGGAGCCGACCTGAGAGCTTCCTTT	CASSLVRWGADLRASF
TRBD1	TRBV5-1	TRBJ1-6	NA	TGCGCCAGCAGCTGGACAGGCAGCTCCTATAATTCACCCCTCCACTTT	CASSWTGSSYNSPLHF
NA	TRBV5-6	TRBJ1-2	NA	TGTGCCAGCACCTTCGACAGGAACTTTTATGGCTACACCTTC	CASTFDRNFYGYTF
NA	TRBV5-1	TRBJ2-2	few	TGCGCCAGCAGTATCGGAGGGGTTCGGACCGGGGAGCTGTTTTTT	CASSIGGVRTGELFF
TRBD1	TRBV24-1	TRBJ1-3	once	TGTGCCACCAGTGACCCGACAGGGGCGGACACCATATATTTT	CATSDPTGADTIYF
NA	TRBV4-2	TRBJ1-4	NA	TGTGCCAGCAGCCAAGCAGGGATCGAAAGTGAAAAACTGTTTTTT	CASSQAGIESEKLFF
NA	TRBV19	TRBJ1-4	NA	TGTGCCAGTAGTCCCCGAGGGACAACTAATGAAAAACTGTTTTTT	CASSPRGTTNEKLFF
NA	TRBV9	TRBJ1-6	NA	TGTGCCAGCAGCGTAGGGGCAAATTCACCCCTCCACTTT	CASSVGANSPLHF
TRBD1	TRBV5-1	TRBJ1-4	NA	TGCGCCAGCAGCCGGGGACAGGGCGGAGGGGAAAAACTGTTTTTT	CASSRGQGGGEKLFF
NA	TRBV5-5	TRBJ1-1	NA	TGTGCCAGCCATCGGGGAAACACTGAAGCTTTCTTT	CASHRGNTEAFF
TRBD1	TRBV4-2	TRBJ1-2	NA	TGTGCCAGCAGCCAAGCCAGACCGGGACAGGGGGTCAACTATGGCTACACCTTC	CASSQARPGQGVNYGYTF
NA	TRBV7-2	TRBJ2-3	few	TGTGCCAGCAGCTGGTCGACTGTCAGAACGCAGTATTTT	CASSWSTVRTQYF
NA	TRBV7-9	TRBJ1-3	NA	TGTGCCAGCAGCCAAGGACAGCCTGGAAACACCATATATTTT	CASSQGQPGNTIYF
NA	TRBV3-1/TRBV3-2	TRBJ2-4	once	TGTGCCAGCAGTCTAGCGTCCGCCAAAAACATTCAGTACTTC	CASSLASAKNIQYF
TRBD2	TRBV5-1	TRBJ2-1	NA	TGCGCCAGCACTCCAGCGGGAGGACCCCACAATGAGCAGTTCTTC	CASTPAGGPHNEQFF
TRBD1	TRBV11-2	TRBJ1-2	once	TGTGCCCTCGGGACAGGGCAGGGGGGCTACACCTTC	CALGTGQGGYTF
TRBD1	TRBV11-2	TRBJ1-4	NA	TGTGCCAGCAGCTCTGCCGGGACAGGGGCCCTAGCAACTAATGAAAAACTGTTTTTT	CASSSAGTGALATNEKLFF
NA	TRBV5-1	TRBJ2-2	NA	TGCGCCAGCAGCTCCACAGGATACAGCACCGGGGAGCTGTTTTTT	CASSSTGYSTGELFF